Shown below are 9 T cell receptor beta chains from a single sample sequenced in a study of OX40 agonist ivuxolimab in advanced cancers. Sequenced by immunoSEQ multiplex PCR; TCRdb stores in-frame clones only, minus some. The sample lists 75,000 to 95,000 clones, 92% occurring once. The specimen comprised CD4+ or CD8+ T cells sorted from blood, sampled in a trial of the OX40 agonist ivuxolimab. These receptors came from an adult with an advanced solid tumor such as melanoma, head and neck, liver or kidney cancer.

The rearrangement links TRBV7-3 to TRBJ2-7, with a weak D call TRBD1 (6 bases). This CDR3 spans 14 amino acids. Trimming shortened V by 5 bases and J by 3 bases, and 14 bases separated the two germline ends. Per the germline V gene, CDR1 is SGHTA and CDR2 is FQGTGA. The CDR3 sequence: CASSPYGDNYEQYF. DNA for the CDR3: TGTGCCAGCAGCCCTTACGGGGACAACTACGAGCAGTACTTC.

The chain combines TRBV5-1 with TRBJ2-7; TRBD2 matches 9 bases. The ends lost 0 bases at V and 3 bases at J; junction bases unmatched: 1. The CDR3 length is 14 residues. Germline loops: CDR1 SGHRS, CDR2 YFSETQ. The CDR3 DNA sequence: TGCGCCAGCAGCTTGGCTAGCGGGGTCTACGAGCAGTACTTC. Translation: CASSLASGVYEQYF.

The rearrangement uses TRBV10-2 and TRBJ2-6, with 11 bases fitting TRBD1. CDR1 and CDR2 from the germline V gene are WSHSY and SAAADI. The CDR3 has 16 residues. V lost 7 bases, J lost 4 bases, and 6 bases stayed unmatched. CDR3 nucleotide sequence: TGCGCCAGCAATAGGGACAGGGGGAGCGGGGCCAACGTCCTGACTTTC. Encoded protein: CASNRDRGSGANVLTF.

The V and J genes are TRBV2 and TRBJ2-1; 8 bases line up with TRBD2. Germline V lookup: CDR1 SNHLY, CDR2 FYNNEI. V lost 4 bases and J lost 6; bases outside the gene matches: 5. The CDR3 spans 14 residues. In DNA, the CDR3 is TGTGCCAGCAGTGTTGATAGCGGGGTCAATGAGCAGTTCTTC. Protein sequence: CASSVDSGVNEQFF.

CDR3: CASSLGQGLGYTF. The CDR3, as DNA: TGTGCCAGCAGCTTGGGACAGGGTCTTGGCTACACCTTC. This chain joins TRBV7-9 and TRBJ1-2; 9 bases agree with TRBD1. Germline lookup yields CDR1 SEHNR and CDR2 FQNEAQ (reference sequence). CDR3 length: 13 amino acids. V dropped 3 bases and J dropped 7; count of bases not matched to a gene: 3.

The chain is built from TRBV19 and TRBJ1-1, with a tentative D call TRBD1 (5 bases). The ends were cut back, 7 bases at V and 3 bases at J, with 21 bases in the middle. The CDR3 is 16 amino acids. Per germline, CDR1 LNHDA and CDR2 SQIVND (reference sequence). This CDR3 reads CASTRGDGGGHTEAFF. CDR3 DNA sequence: TGTGCCAGTACCAGAGGGGACGGGGGGGGTCACACTGAAGCTTTCTTT.

V usage is TRBV7-6 and J usage is TRBJ2-5, with D unclear. Germline-derived CDR1 and CDR2 are SGHVS and FNYEAQ. V gave up 1 base and J gave up 0 bases, with 12 bases separating them. This CDR3 has 16 amino acids. The CDR3 protein is CASSLEGTRYQETQYF. CDR3 nucleotide sequence: TGTGCCAGCAGCTTAGAGGGTACCCGGTACCAAGAGACCCAGTACTTC.

The rearrangement links TRBV19 to TRBJ1-1; no definite D call. Germline V gene data show CDR1 as LNHDA and CDR2 as SQIVND (reference sequence). V was pared by 6 bases and J by 3 bases, with 11 bases between. This CDR3 comprises 13 residues. CDR3 sequence: CASRWVGDTEAFF. The CDR3 coding sequence is TGTGCCAGTAGGTGGGTTGGGGACACTGAAGCTTTCTTT.

The rearrangement links TRBV15 to TRBJ1-5, with 8 bases that match TRBD1. V lost 0 bases and J lost 5; bases outside the gene matches: 3. CDR3 length equals 15 residues. Germline values: CDR1 LNHNV, CDR2 YYDKDF (reference sequence). CDR3 DNA sequence: TGTGCCACCAGCAGAGATCCAGGGGGCGATCAGCCCCAGCATTTT. It codes for CATSRDPGGDQPQHF.